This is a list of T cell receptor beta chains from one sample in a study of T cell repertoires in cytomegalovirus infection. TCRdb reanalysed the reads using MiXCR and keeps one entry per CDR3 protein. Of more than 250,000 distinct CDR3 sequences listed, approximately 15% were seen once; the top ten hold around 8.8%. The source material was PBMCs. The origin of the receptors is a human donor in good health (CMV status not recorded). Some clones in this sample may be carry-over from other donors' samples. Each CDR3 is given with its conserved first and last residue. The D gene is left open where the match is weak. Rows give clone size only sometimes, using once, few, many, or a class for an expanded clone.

cdr3_aa: CASSLGVGLDTQYF
cdr3_nt: TGTGCCAGCAGCTTAGGGGTTGGTCTCGATACGCAGTATTTT
d_call: .
j_call: TRBJ2-3
clone_size: many
v_call: TRBV7-8

cdr3_aa: CASSSNRVGEQFF
cdr3_nt: TGTGCCAGCAGTTCAAACAGGGTGGGGGAGCAGTTCTTC
d_call: .
j_call: TRBJ2-1
clone_size: few
v_call: TRBV27

cdr3_aa: CASSPSRTYNEQFF
cdr3_nt: TGTGCCAGCAGTCCCTCGAGGACCTACAATGAGCAGTTCTTC
d_call: .
j_call: TRBJ2-1
clone_size: few
v_call: TRBV6-6

cdr3_aa: CASSLDTQLYGYTF
cdr3_nt: TGTGCCAGCAGCTTAGATACCCAACTCTATGGCTACACCTTC
d_call: .
j_call: TRBJ1-2
clone_size: many
v_call: TRBV7-9

cdr3_aa: CASIGQGSELNYGYTF
cdr3_nt: TGTGCCAGCATCGGACAGGGGTCGGAATTAAACTATGGCTACACCTTC
d_call: TRBD1
j_call: TRBJ1-2
clone_size: .
v_call: TRBV7-3

cdr3_aa: CASSLDRGFGEQYF
cdr3_nt: TGTGCCAGCAGCCTAGACAGGGGCTTCGGCGAGCAGTACTTC
d_call: TRBD1
j_call: TRBJ2-7
clone_size: few
v_call: TRBV7-9

cdr3_aa: CSARLVGRNQPQHF
cdr3_nt: TGCAGCGCCCGCCTAGTGGGTAGGAATCAGCCCCAGCATTTT
d_call: .
j_call: TRBJ1-5
clone_size: many
v_call: TRBV29-1

cdr3_aa: CASSQDRLVYNEQFF
cdr3_nt: TGCGCCAGCAGCCAAGACCGGTTGGTGTACAATGAGCAGTTCTTC
d_call: .
j_call: TRBJ2-1
clone_size: once
v_call: TRBV4-3

cdr3_aa: CASSPRGLQLAGELFF
cdr3_nt: TGTGCCAGCAGCCCAAGGGGATTACAATTGGCCGGGGAGCTGTTTTTT
d_call: .
j_call: TRBJ2-2
clone_size: many
v_call: TRBV7-2

cdr3_aa: CSAKTVEEQFF
cdr3_nt: TGCAGCGCGAAGACCGTCGAAGAGCAGTTCTTC
d_call: .
j_call: TRBJ2-1
clone_size: many
v_call: TRBV29-1